This T cell receptor (beta chain) was found in a study of T-cell reconstitution after alpha-beta-depleted transplantation in children. The TCRbeta library was prepared with unique molecular identifiers. TCRdb called the PCR reads again in MiXCR, with one record for every CDR3 protein. The table shows about 350,000 distinct CDR3 sequences, with more than 10% occurring only once. The length of the CDR3 is 13 residues. Germline loops: CDR1 LGHNA, CDR2 YSLEER. Trimming shortened V by 4 bases and J by 6 bases, and 9 bases separated the two germline ends. This clonotype was counted only a few times. Here the sequenced sample was PBMCs, taken from the stem cell graft. The gene calls are TRBV4-3 and TRBJ2-2; D uncertain. This TCR came from a human donor who donated a stem cell graft to a child with Fanconi anemia. The CDR3 DNA sequence: TGCGCCAGCAGCCGCAAATTATCCGGGGAGCTGTTTTTT. It is translated as CASSRKLSGELFF.